This T cell receptor (beta chain) comes out of a study of blood T cells in healthy people across ages. Next came a second PCR, run for roughly 6 to 11 cycles, which used a sample-barcoded 5' primer along with a J-beta primer mix. Each cDNA molecule, via a template-switch adaptor with 12 random nucleotides, was tagged. Every sample gave at least 3 million paired-end reads containing CDR3. TCRdb reprocessed the 5' RACE reads via MiXCR and lists one record per CDR3 protein. This sample has about 780,000 distinct CDR3 sequences, with more than 35% found just once. There are a few counts of this clonotype. The antigen remains unidentified. This CDR3 region has 13 residues. Germline assignment: CDR1 SQVTM and CDR2 ANQGSEA. General study findings and limits: Donor CMV status was unknown, possibly confounding expanded clonotype changes. A strong correlation between TCR beta diversity and naive T cell percentage was seen.

Sequenced sample: blood. The genes are TRBV29-1 and TRBJ2-7; 15 bases line up with TRBD2. The J call could be wrong; TRBJ2-5 is a better fit for the DNA end. The receptor comes from an elderly man in good health. In DNA form, the CDR3 reads TGCAGCTCCGGGACTAGCGGGAGGGAGACCCAGTACTTC. This encodes CSSGTSGRETQYF.